This entry lists 26 T cell receptor beta chains sequenced from one sample in a study of CD8 T cells in Susac syndrome. The RNA input was roughly 0.45 to 1 ug, and it was reverse transcribed with random hexamers. MiXCR, applied by TCRdb to the immunoSEQ multiplex PCR reads, yields one record per CDR3 protein. The table includes some 99,000 distinct CDR3 sequences, around 94% detected once. Material for sequencing was CD4+ T cells from PBMCs. Every receptor here comes from a human donor with Susac syndrome.

The chain employs TRBV5-1 and TRBJ2-1; D gene uncertain. Germline V lookup: CDR1 SGHRS, CDR2 YFSETQ. The CDR3 loop spans 15 amino acids. Trimming removed 0 bases from V and 4 bases from J, with 11 bases in between. CDR3: CASSLVPDKYNEQFF. The CDR3, as DNA: TGCGCCAGCAGCTTGGTACCAGATAAGTACAATGAGCAGTTCTTC.

The chain has TRBV5-1 and TRBJ2-1; D possibly corresponds to TRBD2 (6 bases). Germline lookup yields CDR1 SGHRS and CDR2 YFSETQ. The V gene lost 4 bases and the J gene lost 9 bases, with 14 bases spanning the gap. This CDR3 region has 13 residues. In DNA, the CDR3 is TGCGCCAGCAGCGGTTTGACTAGTCGTGAGCAGTTCTTC. It translates to CASSGLTSREQFF.

The V gene is TRBV9, the J gene TRBJ2-3; D call uncertain. CDR3 length: 12 residues. V was clipped by 4 bases and J by 9 bases, with 12 bases between them. Germline V gene sequence: CDR1 SGDLS, CDR2 YYNGEE. CDR3 residues: CASSPLPPTQYF. The CDR3 DNA sequence: TGTGCCAGCAGCCCCCTCCCCCCCACGCAGTATTTT. Complete variable domain (other parts from reference TRBV9 and TRBJ2-3): DSGVTQTPKHLITATGQRVTLRCSPRSGDLSVYWYQQSLDQGLQFLIQYYNGEERAKGNILERFSAQQFPDLHSELNLSSLELGDSALYFCASSPLPPTQYFGPGTRLTVL.

This chain connects TRBV9 to TRBJ1-1; D remains unclear. The germline gives CDR1 SGDLS, CDR2 YYNGEE. Trimming shortened V by 0 bases and J by 1 base, and 10 bases separated the two germline ends. The CDR3 has 15 residues. The CDR3 sequence is CASSVGSLGNTEAFF. CDR3 bases: TGTGCCAGCAGCGTAGGTAGCCTCGGGAACACTGAAGCTTTCTTT.

This clonotype was counted a few times. This rearrangement joins TRBV11-2 to TRBJ2-3; D unresolved. This CDR3 region has 12 residues. In germline, CDR1 is SGHAT, CDR2 FQNNGV. V shed 5 bases and J shed 0 bases, with 3 bases lying between them. The CDR3, as DNA: TGTGCCAGCAGCACTAGCACAGATACGCAGTATTTT. It encodes CASSTSTDTQYF.

V is TRBV3-1 and J is TRBJ2-3; a possible D gene is TRBD2 (5 bases). CDR3 size: 13 residues. In germline, CDR1 is LGHDT, CDR2 YNNKEL (reference sequence). Trimming cost V 11 bases and J 0 bases, with 12 bases left between them. In DNA, the CDR3 is TGTGCCTCCGGCCTAGCTAGCACAGATACGCAGTATTTT. Its translation: CASGLASTDTQYF.

V gene TRBV29-1 combines with J gene TRBJ2-3; 9 bases fit TRBD1. V gave up 0 bases and J gave up 0 bases; unmatched junction bases: 10. CDR3 length: 18 amino acids. The V gene's germline CDR1 is SQVTM and CDR2 ANQGSEA. The CDR3 DNA sequence: TGCAGCGTTGAAGACCCGGGACAGGGAACGGTTAGCACAGATACGCAGTATTTT. Protein: CSVEDPGQGTVSTDTQYF.

The chain combines TRBV28 with TRBJ1-5; possible D gene TRBD1, 5 bases. This CDR3 comprises 12 residues. Trimming removed 11 bases at V and 3 bases at J, with 11 bases between. Per the germline V gene, CDR1 is MDHEN and CDR2 is SYDVKM. CDR3 sequence: CACRDPNQPQHF. The CDR3 DNA reads TGTGCCTGCCGGGACCCCAATCAGCCCCAGCATTTT.

The chain carries TRBV2 and TRBJ2-3; no definite D call. V dropped 3 bases and J dropped 6 bases, with 4 bases sitting between them. Looked up from germline, CDR1 is SNHLY and CDR2 is FYNNEI. CDR3 length: 11 amino acids. The CDR3 loop is CASSDGDTQYF. CDR3 nucleotide sequence: TGTGCCAGCAGTGATGGGGATACGCAGTATTTT.

CDR3 sequence (DNA): TGTGCCAGCAAGGTAGTCGGCAGTGAGCAGTTCTTC. It codes for CASKVVGSEQFF. The chain combines TRBV2 with TRBJ2-1; D is uncertain. Trimming took 7 bases from V and 9 from J, leaving 13 bases between them. The CDR3 spans 12 residues. Germline CDR1 SNHLY, CDR2 FYNNEI.

The chain recombines TRBV5-4 with TRBJ2-2, with D maybe TRBD1 (6 bases). Germline CDR1 and CDR2: SGHNT and YYREEE (reference sequence). The CDR3 loop spans 15 amino acids. Trimming cost V 3 bases and J 6 bases, with 15 bases left between them. Here the CDR3 reads CASSSQGSVAGELFF. CDR3 bases: TGTGCCAGCAGCTCACAGGGTTCTGTCGCCGGGGAGCTGTTTTTT.

The chain employs TRBV7-3 and TRBJ2-3; 7 nucleotides agree with TRBD2. Germline-derived CDR1 and CDR2 are SGHTA and FQGTGA. The CDR3 has 15 residues. V shed 1 base and J 0 bases; nucleotides not matched to a gene: 1. The CDR3 region is CASSLRGGSTDTQYF. The CDR3 DNA sequence: TGTGCCAGCAGCTTAAGGGGGGGGAGCACAGATACGCAGTATTTT.

The genes are TRBV20-1 and TRBJ1-1, with TRBD1 as a possible D gene (5 bases). Germline values: CDR1 DFQATT, CDR2 SNEGSKA (reference sequence). V gave up 3 bases and J gave up 6 bases, with 8 bases separating them. CDR3 length equals 11 residues. This CDR3 is CSARRDPEAFF. The CDR3, as DNA: TGCAGTGCTAGGAGGGACCCTGAAGCTTTCTTT.

CDR3 nucleotide sequence: TGTGCCAGCAGTTTAGGGCAGGGCGGGGAAGAGACCCAGTACTTC. It translates to CASSLGQGGEETQYF. The chain recombines TRBV28 with TRBJ2-5, with D perhaps TRBD2 (6 bases). Trimming pared 2 bases from V and 3 bases from J, leaving 13 bases between. Germline assignment: CDR1 MDHEN and CDR2 SYDVKM. The CDR3 extends over 15 amino acids.

In nucleotides, the CDR3 is TGTGCCAGCAGCTCAGGCGGGGTCCCGGTAAACATTCAGTACTTC. Translating it yields CASSSGGVPVNIQYF. The chain uses TRBV7-9 and TRBJ2-4, with D maybe TRBD2 (6 bases). Germline CDR1 is SEHNR and CDR2 is FQNEAQ (reference sequence). The CDR3 has 15 residues. With 4 bases removed from V and 6 bases from J, the gap between germline ends came to 16 bases. The variable domain in full, completed from reference TRBV7-9 and TRBJ2-4, reads DTGVSQNPRHKITKRGQNVTFRCDPISEHNRLYWYRQTLGQGPEFLTYFQNEAQLEKSRLLSDRFSAERPKGSFSTLEIQRTEQGDSAMYLCASSSGGVPVNIQYFGAGTRLSVL.

The chain links TRBV20-1 to TRBJ2-7, with D perhaps TRBD1 (6 bases). Germline-derived CDR1 and CDR2 are DFQATT and SNEGSKA (reference sequence). Between the trimmed V and J ends, which lost 5 bases and 5 bases, there was a span of 22 bases. The CDR3 contains 15 residues. The CDR3 sequence: CSAGRTGQRHNEQYF. The DNA of the CDR3 is TGCAGTGCTGGACGAACCGGACAGAGGCACAACGAGCAGTACTTC.

V gene TRBV28 combines with J gene TRBJ2-7, with D perhaps TRBD1 or TRBD2 (5 bases each). This CDR3 contains 13 residues. Trimming pared 8 bases from V and 4 bases from J, leaving 15 bases between. Per the germline V gene, CDR1 is MDHEN and CDR2 is SYDVKM. The CDR3 sequence: CASWDPQKYEQYF. In DNA, the CDR3 is TGTGCCAGCTGGGACCCCCAAAAATACGAGCAGTACTTC.

The chain has TRBV9 and TRBJ1-6, with a weak D call TRBD1 (5 bases). Looked up from germline, CDR1 is SGDLS and CDR2 is YYNGEE. CDR3 size: 15 residues. V was cut by 5 bases and J by 7 bases, with 16 bases left in between. CDR3 residues: CASSFGDGSNSPLHF. The CDR3 DNA reads as TGTGCCAGCAGTTTTGGGGACGGCAGCAATTCACCCCTCCACTTT.

The genes are TRBV19 and TRBJ1-2, with 7 positions matching TRBD1. V trimming: 5 bases; J trimming: 5 bases; junction bases outside the gene matches: 11. Germline V lookup: CDR1 LNHDA, CDR2 SQIVND (reference sequence). The CDR3 is 15 residues long. The CDR3 coding sequence is TGTGCCAGTAGTGCCCAGACAGGGAGGGGATATGGCTACACCTTC. This gives the protein CASSAQTGRGYGYTF.

The chain is built from TRBV20-1 and TRBJ2-7; TRBD2 matches at 8 bases. The V gene end was trimmed by 6 bases and the J gene end by 6 bases; junction bases not matched to a gene: 7. CDR3 size: 12 residues. Per the germline V gene, CDR1 is DFQATT and CDR2 is SNEGSKA (reference sequence). CDR3 coding DNA: TGCAGTGCAGACGGCGGGGGGACCGAGCAGTACTTC. Encoded protein: CSADGGGTEQYF.

In its sample, this clonotype was seen once. The chain recombines TRBV6-5 with TRBJ1-2; D gene ambiguous. V was shortened by 0 bases and J by 3 bases, with 8 bases between the two germline ends. The germline V gene has CDR1 MNHEY and CDR2 SVGAGI. The CDR3 is made up of 14 amino acids. The CDR3 protein is CASSYSMSDYGYTF. The CDR3, as DNA: TGTGCCAGCAGTTACTCGATGTCGGACTATGGCTACACCTTC.

V usage is TRBV9 and J usage is TRBJ2-1, with 14 bases that match TRBD2. Germline trimming cut 4 bases from V and 10 bases from J; bases unmatched to any gene: 1. Germline-derived CDR1 and CDR2 are SGDLS and YYNGEE. The CDR3 is 13 residues long. The CDR3 DNA follows: TGTGCCAGCAGCCGGACTAGCGGGGGGGAGCAGTTCTTC. This codes for CASSRTSGGEQFF.

This chain joins TRBV29-1 and TRBJ1-1; D unclear. The length of the CDR3 is 12 residues. The germline V gene encodes CDR1 SQVTM and CDR2 ANQGSEA. With 3 bases removed from V and 4 bases from J, the gap between germline ends came to 9 bases. The CDR3 protein is CSVDQTGTEAFF. For the CDR3, the DNA is TGCAGCGTTGACCAGACGGGCACTGAAGCTTTCTTT.

This chain links TRBV5-1 with TRBJ1-3; 9 bases align to TRBD1. The V gene's germline CDR1 is SGHRS and CDR2 YFSETQ. V was clipped by 4 bases and J by 0 bases; unmatched bases: 5. The CDR3 contains 16 residues. CDR3 nucleotides: TGCGCCAGCAGCGAGGGACAGGGAATCTCTGGAAACACCATATATTTT. Residues: CASSEGQGISGNTIYF.

This clonotype turned up a few times. This chain links TRBV12-3 or TRBV12-4 with TRBJ2-5; weak D call: TRBD1 (5 bases). The germline V and J ends were trimmed by 4 bases and 1 base, with 7 bases remaining between them. The CDR3 is 13 amino acids. The CDR3 loop reads CASSYRTQETQYF. In DNA form, the CDR3 reads TGTGCCAGCAGTTACAGGACCCAAGAGACCCAGTACTTC.

The V and J genes are TRBV20-1 and TRBJ2-3, with TRBD2 identical over 11 bases. The CDR3 spans 17 residues. V lost 4 bases, J lost 2 bases, and 11 bases stayed unmatched. The germline V gene has CDR1 DFQATT and CDR2 SNEGSKA (reference sequence). Here the CDR3 reads CSATLRMTSGDTDTQYF. CDR3 coding DNA: TGCAGTGCTACCCTAAGGATGACTAGCGGGGACACAGATACGCAGTATTTT.